This T cell receptor (beta chain) emerged from a study of glioma-infiltrating T cells. Study in general: WHO grade II oligodendrogliomas or astrocytomas, plus non-recurrent WHO grade IV glioblastomas, were sampled.

Amplification of TCR alpha and beta CDR3 regions from RNA used iRepertoire nested multiplex PCR. TCRdb itself ran the multiplex PCR reads through MiXCR, one entry per CDR3 protein. The data show about 410,000 distinct CDR3 sequences, 41% seen once. Trimming took off 5 bases at V and 1 base at J, with 15 bases between the two ends. Germline values: CDR1 MNHEY, CDR2 SVGEGT. The CDR3 sequence is 16 residues long. This clonotype was detected many times. Its antigen remains unidentified. Study-level findings and limits: Patients with low tissue-blood divergence carried a signature set of shared blood CDR3 motifs. CDR3 overlap between tissue and blood was very small.

This TCR derives from a human donor with low-grade glioma or glioblastoma, undergoing nonglioma brain surgery, or in good health (not recorded which). Sequencing input: glioma tissue, nonneoplastic brain tissue, or PBMCs (not recorded which). The chain uses TRBV6-2 or TRBV6-3 and TRBJ1-5, with D perhaps matching TRBD1 (5 bases). The CDR3 nucleotides read TGTGCCAGCAGTCAACCGGAGGGGAGGAGCAATCAGCCCCAGCATTTT. This encodes CASSQPEGRSNQPQHF.